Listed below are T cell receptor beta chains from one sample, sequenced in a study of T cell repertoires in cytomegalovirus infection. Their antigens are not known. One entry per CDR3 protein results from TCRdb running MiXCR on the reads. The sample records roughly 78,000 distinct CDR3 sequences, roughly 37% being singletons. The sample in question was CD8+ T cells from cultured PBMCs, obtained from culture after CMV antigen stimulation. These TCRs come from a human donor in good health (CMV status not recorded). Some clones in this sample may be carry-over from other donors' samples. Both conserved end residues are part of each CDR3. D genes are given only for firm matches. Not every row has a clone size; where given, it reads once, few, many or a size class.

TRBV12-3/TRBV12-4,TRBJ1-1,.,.,TGTGCCAGCAGCCAAGGACCTTTTGGGAGCACTGAAGCTTTCTTT,CASSQGPFGSTEAFF
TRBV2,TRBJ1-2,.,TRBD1,TGTGCCAGCAGCGTTCCCGGGACAGGGAAGAGAAACTATGGCTACACCTTC,CASSVPGTGKRNYGYTF
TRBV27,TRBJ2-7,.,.,TGTGCCAGCAGTTTAACAGAAAACTACGAGCAGTACTTC,CASSLTENYEQYF
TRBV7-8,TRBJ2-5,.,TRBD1,TGTGCCAGCAGCCAACGGACAGGGCGGCCTTGGACCCAGTACTTC,CASSQRTGRPWTQYF
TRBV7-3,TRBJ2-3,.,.,TGTGCCAGCAGCTTTCTGAGAAGCACAGATACGCAGTATTTT,CASSFLRSTDTQYF
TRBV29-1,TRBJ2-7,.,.,TGCAGCGTTGAAGTGGGGTACTCCTACGAGCAGTACTTC,CSVEVGYSYEQYF
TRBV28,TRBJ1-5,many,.,TGTGCCAGCAGTCCCCCGGAATATAATCAGCCCCAGCATTTT,CASSPPEYNQPQHF
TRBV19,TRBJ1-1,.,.,TGTGCCAGTAGTCCTAAACGGGAAGTCAACACTGAAGCTTTCTTT,CASSPKREVNTEAFF
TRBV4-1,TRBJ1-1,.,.,TGCGCCAGCAGCCAAGAAGACAGGATGAACACTGAAGCTTTCTTT,CASSQEDRMNTEAFF
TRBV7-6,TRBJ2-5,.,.,TGTGCCAGCAGCTTGGGATGGAGTGGAGAGACCCAGTACTTC,CASSLGWSGETQYF
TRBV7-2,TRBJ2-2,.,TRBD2,TGTGCCAGCAGCCCCCGGGGACTAACGAACACCGGGGAGCTGTTTTTT,CASSPRGLTNTGELFF
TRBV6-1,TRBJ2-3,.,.,TGTGCCAGCAGTGGACGGATTAGCACAGATACGCAGTATTTT,CASSGRISTDTQYF
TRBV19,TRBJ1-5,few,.,TGTGCCAGTAGTATCGGCACCGGCAATCAGCCCCAGCATTTT,CASSIGTGNQPQHF
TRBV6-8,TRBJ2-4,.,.,TGTGCCAGCAGTGACAGGTTCCGGGGATTGAACATTCAGTACTTC,CASSDRFRGLNIQYF
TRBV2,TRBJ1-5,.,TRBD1,TGTGCCAGCAGGGACGTGACAGGGGACAATCAGCCCCAGCATTTT,CASRDVTGDNQPQHF
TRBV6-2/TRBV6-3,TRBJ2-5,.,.,TGTGCCAGCAGTTACGTCGGGGATCGAGGCTGGGTCCAAGAGACCCAGTACTTC,CASSYVGDRGWVQETQYF
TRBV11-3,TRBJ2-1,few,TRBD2,TGTGCCAGCAGCGCTAGCGGGGGCGCTAACAATGAGCAGTTCTTC,CASSASGGANNEQFF
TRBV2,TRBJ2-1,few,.,TGTGCCAGCAGTGTGGCGTCTCGAGTCGTCGGGGAGTTCGATAACAATGAGCAGTTCTTC,CASSVASRVVGEFDNNEQFF
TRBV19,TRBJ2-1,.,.,TGTGCCAGTAGTATCGCGGATGGGAATGAGCAGTTCTTC,CASSIADGNEQFF
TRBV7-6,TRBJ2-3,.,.,TGTGCCAGCAGCTTTCGCCTCACAGATACGCAGTATTTT,CASSFRLTDTQYF
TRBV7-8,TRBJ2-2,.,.,TGTGCCAGCAGCGTAAGATCCGAGGGCACCGGGGAGCTGTTTTTT,CASSVRSEGTGELFF
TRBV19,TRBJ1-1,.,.,TGTGCCAGTAGTATGGGGACCCTGTACACTGAAGCTTTCTTT,CASSMGTLYTEAFF
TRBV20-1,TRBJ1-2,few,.,TGCAGTGCTAGAGCGGACAGCTATGGCTACACCTTC,CSARADSYGYTF
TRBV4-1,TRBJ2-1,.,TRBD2,TGCGCCAGCAGCCAAGTCGCTAGCGGGGGAGTAAATGAGCAGTTCTTC,CASSQVASGGVNEQFF